The 31 T cell receptor beta chains in this list originate from one sample, sequenced in a study of cytomegalovirus exposure and HLA in healthy donors (TCRdb year 2017). Library prep was done by the immunoSEQ multiplex PCR assay. A mixture of 60 forward primers for TCR Vbeta segments and 13 reverse primers for TCR Jbeta segments was used in the multiplex PCR. In its TCRdb copy, this immuneACCESS table keeps in-frame sequences only and misses some clones. Where compared with another copy, unresolved V genes explain less than half of these, and the others have no known cause. The sample profile shows 200,000 to 250,000 clones; 70% to 90% of them were found once. Of the sample, around 0.23% is held by the ten largest clones. Sequencing was done on a sample of PBMCs. Receptors originate from a girl aged 2 to 10 in good health and CMV-seronegative.

This chain connects TRBV4-2 to TRBJ2-2, with TRBD2 matching over 10 bases. The ends lost 0 bases at V and 7 bases at J; junction bases unmatched: 2. CDR1 is LGHNA, CDR2 YNFKEQ, per germline. CDR3 size: 15 residues. CDR3 coding DNA: TGTGCCAGCAGCCAAGATCGACTAGCGGGCGGGGAGCTGTTTTTT. Its translation is CASSQDRLAGGELFF.

The chain recombines TRBV9 with TRBJ2-7; 8 bases are a match to TRBD2. V shed 4 bases and J 2 bases; nucleotides not matched to a gene: 8. The germline CDR1 and CDR2 sequences are SGDLS and YYNGEE. The CDR3 has 15 residues. The CDR3 spells CASSPALAGPYEQYF. CDR3 nucleotides: TGTGCCAGCAGCCCCGCCCTAGCGGGTCCCTACGAGCAGTACTTC.

V usage is TRBV5-6 and J usage is TRBJ2-5; the match to TRBD2 covers 7 bases. The assigned J gene may be wrong: the sequence end matches TRBJ2-7 better. This CDR3 comprises 15 residues. The V gene's germline CDR1 is SGHDT and CDR2 YYEEEE. CDR3: CASSSRLAGPYEQYF. The CDR3 DNA reads TGTGCCAGCAGCTCTAGACTAGCCGGTCCCTACGAGCAGTACTTC.

The V call is TRBV19, the J call TRBJ2-1; TRBD2 matches 7 bases. This CDR3 region has 14 residues. After removal of 5 bases from V and 7 bases from J, the junction contained 8 bases not matched to a gene. CDR1 and CDR2 from the germline V gene are LNHDA and SQIVND (reference sequence). CDR3 in amino acids: CASSFRDYLNEQFF. The CDR3 DNA is TGTGCCAGTAGTTTTAGGGACTACTTGAATGAGCAGTTCTTC.

V and J are TRBV10-2 and TRBJ2-7; the D gene is possibly TRBD2 (6 bases). Germline values: CDR1 WSHSY, CDR2 SAAADI. The CDR3 spans 16 residues. The V end was cut by 5 bases, the J end by 0 bases, with 17 bases between. Here the CDR3 reads CASSWKPGETSYEQYF. CDR3 in DNA: TGCGCCAGCAGTTGGAAACCGGGGGAAACCTCCTACGAGCAGTACTTC.

This chain links TRBV14 with TRBJ2-7; D gene ambiguous. The V end was cut by 1 base, the J end by 4 bases, with 11 bases between. CDR1 is SGHDN, CDR2 FVKESK, per germline. This CDR3 has 14 residues. The chain's CDR3 is CASSQARLAYEQYF. As DNA, the CDR3 is TGTGCCAGCAGCCAAGCGCGACTGGCTTACGAGCAGTACTTC.

This chain joins TRBV7-9 and TRBJ2-7; D is perhaps TRBD2 (7 bases). V was shortened by 5 bases and J by 4 bases, with 15 bases between the two germline ends. The V gene's germline CDR1 is SEHNR and CDR2 FQNEAQ (reference sequence). CDR3 length: 14 residues. CDR3: CASSRGGDPYEQYF. CDR3 DNA: TGTGCCAGCAGCCGAGGGGGGGATCCGTACGAGCAGTACTTC. Filled out from reference TRBV7-9 and TRBJ2-7, the complete variable domain reads DTGVSQNPRHKITKRGQNVTFRCDPISEHNRLYWYRQTLGQGPEFLTYFQNEAQLEKSRLLSDRFSAERPKGSFSTLEIQRTEQGDSAMYLCASSRGGDPYEQYFGPGTRLTVT.

This chain uses TRBV25-1 with TRBJ2-5; tentatively, D is TRBD1 (6 bases). This CDR3 comprises 14 residues. V dropped 6 bases and J dropped 7 bases, with 18 bases sitting between them. CDR1 and CDR2 from the germline V gene are MGHDK and SYGVNS. Here the CDR3 DNA reads TGTGCCAGCAGCCTGGGGCAAGGGGGATGGACCCAGTACTTC. Translated: CASSLGQGGWTQYF.

This clone was recorded once. The gene calls are TRBV11-2 and TRBJ2-3, with 8 bases that match TRBD2. Trimming took 1 base from V and 6 from J; bases not matched to a gene: 12. Germline V lookup: CDR1 SGHAT, CDR2 FQNNGV. The CDR3 has 17 amino acids. The CDR3 region has the DNA TGTGCCAGCAGCTTAGGTACTAGCGGTATTCTCGCGGATACGCAGTATTTT. Protein: CASSLGTSGILADTQYF.

This clone was seen just once. The V and J genes are TRBV27 and TRBJ1-1; tentative D call: TRBD1 (6 bases). Trimming removed 8 bases from V and 3 bases from J, with 19 bases in between. CDR1 and CDR2 from the germline V gene are MNHEY and SMNVEV (reference sequence). The CDR3 extends over 15 amino acids. The DNA for the CDR3 is TGTGCCAGCGGGCTTTCGGGGGGCTTTGACACTGAAGCTTTCTTT. Its translation: CASGLSGGFDTEAFF.

The V gene is TRBV19, the J gene TRBJ1-1; no clear D. The CDR3 spans 13 residues. Trimming took 5 bases from V and 3 from J, leaving 10 bases between them. The germline gives CDR1 LNHDA, CDR2 SQIVND (reference sequence). CDR3 DNA: TGTGCCAGTAGTTCCCGGGTCGACACTGAAGCTTTCTTT. Translation gives CASSSRVDTEAFF.

The rearrangement uses TRBV19 and TRBJ2-5; perhaps TRBD2 as D (7 bases). CDR1 and CDR2 (germline): LNHDA, SQIVND (reference sequence). The CDR3 is 11 amino acids. V shed 8 bases and J shed 11 bases, with 15 bases lying between them. CDR3 loop: CASGLGGEQYF. The DNA for the CDR3 is TGTGCCAGTGGACTAGGGGGAGAGCAGTACTTC.

Only one count was recorded for this clone. This chain uses TRBV7-8 with TRBJ2-1; 13 positions match TRBD2. This CDR3 has 22 residues. CDR1 is SGHVS, CDR2 FQNEAQ, per germline. The J segment lost 6 bases and the V segment lost 5 bases, leaving 25 bases of the junction unmatched. CDR3 amino acids: CASSPRTGKTSGRPGGVNEQFF. CDR3 in DNA: TGTGCCAGCAGCCCCCGGACAGGGAAGACTAGCGGGAGGCCCGGAGGGGTCAATGAGCAGTTCTTC.

The V and J genes are TRBV6-6 and TRBJ1-1; 8 bases are a match to TRBD1. Unmatched junction bases numbered 15, after V lost 5 bases and J lost 10 bases. The CDR3 totals 15 residues. Germline-derived CDR1 and CDR2 are MNHNY and SVGAGI (reference sequence). CDR3 coding DNA: TGTGCCAGCAGTAGTGGGTGGAGGGCCGGACAGGGAGCTTTCTTT. The encoded protein is CASSSGWRAGQGAFF.

V is TRBV19 and J is TRBJ2-3; no clear D gene. The CDR3 totals 14 residues. V was pared by 5 bases and J by 0 bases, with 9 bases between. Germline V CDR1 and CDR2: LNHDA, SQIVND (reference sequence). DNA of the CDR3: TGTGCCAGTAGTGTCCAGACTAGCACAGATACGCAGTATTTT. Protein: CASSVQTSTDTQYF.

This clone was picked up a small number of times. The chain employs TRBV30 and TRBJ1-1; D perhaps matches TRBD1 (5 bases). V was cut by 0 bases and J by 4 bases, with 9 bases left in between. This CDR3 comprises 13 residues. Germline lookup yields CDR1 GTSNPN and CDR2 SVGIG (reference sequence). CDR3 amino acids: CAWSVGRGTEAFF. In nucleotides, the CDR3 is TGTGCCTGGAGTGTAGGTAGGGGCACTGAAGCTTTCTTT. The full variable domain, with the rest looked up from reference TRBV30 and TRBJ1-1, is SQTIHQWPATLVQPVGSPLSLECTVEGTSNPNLYWYRQAAGRGLQLLFYSVGIGQISSEVPQNLSASRPQDRQFILSSKKLLLSDSGFYLCAWSVGRGTEAFFGQGTRLTVV.

This clone was picked up a small number of times. Other DNA variants within this sample encode the same CDR3. This rearrangement joins TRBV10-3 to TRBJ1-2; D is unclear. Germline V gene data show CDR1 as ENHRY and CDR2 as SYGVKD. The CDR3 sequence is 15 residues long. V lost 1 base and J 4 bases, leaving 13 bases between the germline ends. The CDR3 sequence: CAISELTQKTYGYTF. CDR3 sequence (DNA): TGTGCCATCAGTGAGTTGACTCAAAAAACCTATGGCTACACCTTC.

The V gene is TRBV30, the J gene TRBJ1-1; D gene ambiguous. Germline V CDR1 and CDR2: GTSNPN, SVGIG (reference sequence). CDR3 length equals 15 residues. V dropped 0 bases and J dropped 4 bases, with 15 bases sitting between them. CDR3 amino acids: CAWSVRTGWSTEAFF. CDR3 DNA: TGTGCCTGGAGTGTACGTACGGGGTGGAGCACTGAAGCTTTCTTT. The full variable domain, with the rest looked up from reference TRBV30 and TRBJ1-1, is SQTIHQWPATLVQPVGSPLSLECTVEGTSNPNLYWYRQAAGRGLQLLFYSVGIGQISSEVPQNLSASRPQDRQFILSSKKLLLSDSGFYLCAWSVRTGWSTEAFFGQGTRLTVV.

The V and J genes are TRBV5-1 and TRBJ1-1; possible D gene TRBD1, 6 bases. The germline V gene encodes CDR1 SGHRS and CDR2 YFSETQ. Trimming took off 0 bases at V and 2 bases at J, with 14 bases between the two ends. This CDR3 is built from 16 residues. CDR3 sequence: CASSLDGNRANTEAFF. The CDR3 bases are TGCGCCAGCAGCTTGGACGGTAACAGGGCAAACACTGAAGCTTTCTTT.

The gene calls are TRBV27 and TRBJ1-1, with D unresolved. CDR3 length: 12 residues. Germline loops: CDR1 MNHEY, CDR2 SMNVEV (reference sequence). Trimming took off 4 bases at V and 2 bases at J, with 5 bases between the two ends. The CDR3 loop is CASSSINTEAFF. The CDR3 bases are TGTGCCAGCAGTTCAATCAACACTGAAGCTTTCTTT.

The chain carries TRBV10-2 and TRBJ1-4; 9 nucleotides line up with TRBD1. The CDR3 consists of 15 residues. Looked up from germline, CDR1 is WSHSY and CDR2 is SAAADI. The J segment lost 8 bases and the V segment lost 2 bases, leaving 6 bases of the junction unmatched. The CDR3 sequence: CASSEPDRGQEKLFF. CDR3 nucleotides: TGCGCCAGCAGTGAGCCGGACAGGGGTCAGGAAAAACTGTTTTTT.

The gene calls are TRBV6-5 and TRBJ2-7, with 11 bases aligning to TRBD1. With 4 bases clipped from V and 2 bases from J, the junction kept 1 base outside the gene matches. Germline V gives CDR1 MNHEY, CDR2 SVGAGI. The CDR3 loop spans 14 amino acids. CDR3: CASSSGQGAYEQYF. As DNA, the CDR3 is TGTGCCAGCAGTTCGGGACAGGGGGCCTACGAGCAGTACTTC.

V and J are TRBV5-1 and TRBJ2-7; TRBD1 matches 7 bases. The CDR3 loop spans 15 amino acids. With V trimmed by 1 base and J by 2 bases, 6 bases remained unmatched. The germline gives CDR1 SGHRS, CDR2 YFSETQ. Written as DNA, the CDR3 is TGCGCCAGCAGCTTGTCGTCCCAGGGGGCCTACGAGCAGTACTTC. Protein sequence: CASSLSSQGAYEQYF.

About this clone itself: At one boundary the junction diverges from the germline segment, which might be a read error. The rearrangement uses TRBV7-9 and TRBJ1-4, with 12 positions matching TRBD1. The CDR3 covers 19 residues. In germline, CDR1 is SEHNR, CDR2 FQNEAQ (reference sequence). This CDR3 reads CSSSSRDRGPSETNEKLFF. CDR3 sequence (DNA): TGTTCCAGCAGCTCTCGGGACAGGGGGCCTTCTGAAACTAATGAAAAACTGTTTTTT.

The gene calls are TRBV5-1 and TRBJ2-3; 10 nucleotides match TRBD2. Germline lookup yields CDR1 SGHRS and CDR2 YFSETQ. The CDR3 is 16 residues long. V was clipped by 3 bases and J by 1 base; unmatched bases: 5. The CDR3 coding sequence is TGCGCCAGCAGCTCCGGAGGGACTAGCGGCACAGATACGCAGTATTTT. Translating it yields CASSSGGTSGTDTQYF.

The CDR3 DNA reads TGTGCCAGCAGCCAAGAGGTTCGCACTAGTGGTGTTTACGAGCAGTACTTC. Translating gives CASSQEVRTSGVYEQYF. The chain carries TRBV4-2 and TRBJ2-7; D may be TRBD2 (5 bases). Trimming took off 0 bases at V and 4 bases at J, with 19 bases between the two ends. Germline V CDR1 and CDR2: LGHNA, YNFKEQ. The CDR3 extends over 17 amino acids.

The chain has TRBV27 and TRBJ2-7; no clear D. The germline V gene has CDR1 MNHEY and CDR2 SMNVEV (reference sequence). This CDR3 has 14 amino acids. V lost 4 bases and J lost 7, with 17 bases in between. Here the CDR3 reads CASSSLRLSAEQYF. The CDR3 DNA sequence: TGTGCCAGCAGTTCCCTTCGACTTTCCGCGGAGCAGTACTTC.

This clone was observed a few times. V is TRBV5-4 and J is TRBJ1-2; D is undetermined. The CDR3 extends over 14 amino acids. V lost 2 bases and J lost 5, with 13 bases in between. In germline, CDR1 is SGHNT, CDR2 YYREEE (reference sequence). CDR3 coding DNA: TGTGCCAGCAGCTTTGGGGAGAATCGGTATGGCTACACCTTC. Translated: CASSFGENRYGYTF. Variable domain in full (rest from reference TRBV5-4 and TRBJ1-2): ETGVTQSPTHLIKTRGQQVTLRCSSQSGHNTVSWYQQALGQGPQFIFQYYREEENGRGNFPPRFSGLQFPNYSSELNVNALELDDSALYLCASSFGENRYGYTFGSGTRLTVV.

The chain employs TRBV6-1 and TRBJ1-3; D might be TRBD1 (5 bases). The germline V gene has CDR1 MNHNS and CDR2 SASEGT. CDR3 length equals 15 residues. V lost 3 bases and J lost 3, with 12 bases in between. The chain's CDR3 is CASSDQQVVGNTIYF. CDR3 DNA: TGTGCCAGCAGTGATCAACAGGTAGTTGGAAACACCATATATTTT.

The chain employs TRBV12-5 and TRBJ2-7, with 10 bases lining up with TRBD1. Germline V gene lookup returns CDR1 LGHNT and CDR2 FRNRAP. The junction had 4 bases not matched to a gene; V was cut back by 2 bases and J by 3 bases. The CDR3 spans 15 residues. The CDR3 DNA reads TGTGCTAGTGGTTTGCCCGGGACAGGGGTCTACGAGCAGTACTTC. It yields the protein CASGLPGTGVYEQYF.

The rearrangement uses TRBV6-1 and TRBJ1-5; no clear D. Trimming left V 2 bases short and J 0 bases short, with 11 bases between. The germline V gene encodes CDR1 MNHNS and CDR2 SASEGT. The CDR3 consists of 16 residues. CDR3: CASSEPHGYSNQPQHF. As DNA, the CDR3 is TGTGCCAGCAGTGAACCCCACGGGTATAGCAATCAGCCCCAGCATTTT.